The 2 T cell receptor beta chains below all came from one sample that was sequenced in a study of cytomegalovirus exposure and HLA in healthy donors (dated by TCRdb to 2017 to 2019). Library construction relied on the immunoSEQ multiplex PCR assay. For the multiplex PCR, a mixture combining 60 forward primers for TCR Vbeta segments and 13 reverse primers for TCR Jbeta segments was used. TCRdb's version of the immuneACCESS table is confined to in-frame rearrangements and falls short of the full clone set. An unresolved V gene accounts for under half of the shortfall where checked; the remainder is of unknown origin. The sample table contains about 140,000 clones; only one count was recorded for roughly 80% of them. Around 4.3% of the sample is held by the ten biggest clonotypes. The sequencing input was PBMCs. Receptors were obtained from a man in his forties or fifties in good health and CMV-seronegative.

This clone was picked up a small number of times. The rearrangement joins TRBV6-5 to TRBJ1-1; D gene unclear. CDR3 length equals 13 residues. The V end was cut by 6 bases, the J end by 0 bases, with 8 bases between. CDR1 is MNHEY and CDR2 is SVGAGI in the germline V gene. The DNA of the CDR3 is TGTGCCAGCAGCGAGATAATGAACACTGAAGCTTTCTTT. It specifies CASSEIMNTEAFF.

V is TRBV4-1 and J is TRBJ2-1; 11 bases line up with TRBD2. The V gene's germline CDR1 is MGHRA and CDR2 YSYEKL. CDR3 size: 15 residues. With 3 bases clipped from V and 5 bases from J, the junction kept 3 bases outside the gene matches. The CDR3 is CASSQDSGGDNEQFF. CDR3 sequence (DNA): TGCGCCAGCAGCCAGGATAGCGGGGGGGACAATGAGCAGTTCTTC.